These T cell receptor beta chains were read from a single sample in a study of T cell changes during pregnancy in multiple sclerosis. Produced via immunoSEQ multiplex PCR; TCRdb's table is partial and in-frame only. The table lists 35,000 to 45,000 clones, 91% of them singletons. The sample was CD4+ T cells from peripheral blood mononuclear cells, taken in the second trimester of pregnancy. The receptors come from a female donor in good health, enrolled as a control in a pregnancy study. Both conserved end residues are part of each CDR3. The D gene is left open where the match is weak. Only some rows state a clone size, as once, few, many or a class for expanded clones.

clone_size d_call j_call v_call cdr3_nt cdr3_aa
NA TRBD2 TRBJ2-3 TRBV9 TGTGCCAGCAGCGTGGGACTAGCGAGCACAGATACGCAGTATTTT CASSVGLASTDTQYF
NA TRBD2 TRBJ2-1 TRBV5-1 TGCGCCAGCAGCTTGTTTCGCGGGAGAGGGAGAAATGAGCAGTTCTTC CASSLFRGRGRNEQFF
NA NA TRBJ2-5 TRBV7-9 TGTGCCAGCAGCTGGGGCCGGGTGAGCCAAGAGACCCAGTACTTC CASSWGRVSQETQYF
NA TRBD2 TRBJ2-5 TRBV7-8 TGTGCCAGCAGCTTGGGAACTAGCGGGGGAGAGACCCAGTACTTC CASSLGTSGGETQYF
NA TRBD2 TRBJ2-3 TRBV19 TGTGCCAGTAAAGTCGCAGCGGGAAGCACAGATACGCAGTATTTT CASKVAAGSTDTQYF
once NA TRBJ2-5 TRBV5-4 TGTGCCAGCAGCCCGGACTCCCCTCAAGAGACCCAGTACTTC CASSPDSPQETQYF
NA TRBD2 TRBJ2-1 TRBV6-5 TGTGCCAGCAGAGGACTAGTTGGAGGTGAGCAGTTCTTC CASRGLVGGEQFF
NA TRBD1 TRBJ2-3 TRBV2 TGTGCCAGCAGTGTCGACAGGGGTACAGATACGCAGTATTTT CASSVDRGTDTQYF
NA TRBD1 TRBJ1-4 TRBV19 TGTGCCAGTAGTTTCGGGACAGCCCTTGAAAAACTGTTTTTT CASSFGTALEKLFF
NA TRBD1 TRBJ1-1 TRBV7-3 TGTGCCAGCAGCCCAACCCAGGGACAGTTGAACACTGAAGCTTTCTTT CASSPTQGQLNTEAFF
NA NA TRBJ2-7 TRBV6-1 TGTGCCAGCAGTGGAGGTGCCGGGGGGCGAACGTTCTACGAGCAGTACTTC CASSGGAGGRTFYEQYF
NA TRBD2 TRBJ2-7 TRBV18 TGTGCCAGCTCACCGGGGACTAGCGGGCGATACGAGCAGTACTTC CASSPGTSGRYEQYF
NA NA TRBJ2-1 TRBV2 TGTGCCAGCAGTGAAGACAGGAGCTCCTACAATGAGCAGTTCTTC CASSEDRSSYNEQFF
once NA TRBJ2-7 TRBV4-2 TGTGCCAGCAGCCAAGACCTCTCCCGGTCTAGTGTTTTC CASSQDLSRSSVF
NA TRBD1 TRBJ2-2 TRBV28 TGTGCCAGCAGACCGGGACAGGGGAACACCGGGGAGCTGTTTTTT CASRPGQGNTGELFF
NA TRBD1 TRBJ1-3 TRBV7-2 TGTGCCAGCAGCTCCGGACAGGGGGCTTGGGGAAACACCATATATTTT CASSSGQGAWGNTIYF
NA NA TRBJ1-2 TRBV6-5 TGTGCCAGCAGTCAGACATCTAACTATGGCTACACCTTC CASSQTSNYGYTF
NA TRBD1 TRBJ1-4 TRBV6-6 TGTGCCAGCAGAATACAGGGGATGGCAACTAATGAAAAACTGTTTTTT CASRIQGMATNEKLFF
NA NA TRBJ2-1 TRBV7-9 TGTGCCAGCAGCGCAGCGGACAGAGAGCAGTTCTTC CASSAADREQFF
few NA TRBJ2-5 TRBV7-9 TGTGCCAGCAGCCCGGGTGCGGGCCAAGAGACCCAGTACTTC CASSPGAGQETQYF
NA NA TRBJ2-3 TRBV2 TGTGCCAGCAGTGAATCCCCGGGAGCCCGCACAGATACGCAGTATTTT CASSESPGARTDTQYF
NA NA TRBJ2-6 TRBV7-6 TGTGCCAGCAGCTTAGAATGGGGCGAGTCTGGGGCCAACGTCCTGACTTTC CASSLEWGESGANVLTF
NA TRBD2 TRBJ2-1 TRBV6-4 TGTGCCAGCAGGTGCGGGAGAGACAATGAGCAGTTCTTC CASRCGRDNEQFF
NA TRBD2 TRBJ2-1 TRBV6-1 TGTGCCAGCAGTGTTAGCGGGAGCTCCTACAATGAGCAGTTCTTC CASSVSGSSYNEQFF
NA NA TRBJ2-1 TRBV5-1 TGCGCCAGCAGCCTTGGGCCCGACAATGAGCAGTTCTTC CASSLGPDNEQFF
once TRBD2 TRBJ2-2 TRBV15 TGTGCCACCAGCCCCCCGGGGGGGGCATCCGGGGAGCTGTTTTTT CATSPPGGASGELFF
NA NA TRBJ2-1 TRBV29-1 TGCAGCGTCGCCTCCCACGGTAGAGGAGAGCAGTTCTTC CSVASHGRGEQFF
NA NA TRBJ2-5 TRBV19 TGTGCCAGTAGTCCCGGGACTGGGACCTTGGAGACCCAGTACTTC CASSPGTGTLETQYF
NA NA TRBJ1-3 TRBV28 TGTGCCAGCAGTTTTCGTGCGTCTAACTCTGGAAACACCATATATTTT CASSFRASNSGNTIYF
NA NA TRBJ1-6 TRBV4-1 TGCGCCAGCAGCCCAGATAACAGCCTTAATTCACCCCTCCACTTT CASSPDNSLNSPLHF
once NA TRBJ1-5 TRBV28 TGTGCCAGCAGCTTTACCACAGGAGTGGTCAATCAGCCCCAGCATTTT CASSFTTGVVNQPQHF
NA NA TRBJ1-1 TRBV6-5 TGTGCCAGCAGCGACTGGGGCGGGAACACTGAAGCTTTCTTT CASSDWGGNTEAFF
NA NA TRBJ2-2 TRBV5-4 TGTGCCAGCAGCTTGGTTACGGTGAACACCGGGGAGCTGTTTTTT CASSLVTVNTGELFF
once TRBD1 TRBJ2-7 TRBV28 TGTGCCAGCCACACTGGACAGGGAACCTACGAGCAGTACTTC CASHTGQGTYEQYF
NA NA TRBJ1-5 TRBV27 TGTGCCAGCAGTTTACAGGGGAATCAGCCCCAGCATTTT CASSLQGNQPQHF
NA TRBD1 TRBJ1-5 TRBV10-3 TGTGCCATCAGTCAACAGGGGGCTGAGCAGCCCCAGCATTTT CAISQQGAEQPQHF
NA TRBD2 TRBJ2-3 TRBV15 TGTGCCACCAGCAGAGAAGCGGGAGGGGCAGATACGCAGTATTTT CATSREAGGADTQYF
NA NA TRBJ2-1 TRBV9 TGTGCCAGCACCACATCTGGAGCCCGGGGGTTGCGGAATGAGCAGTTCTTC CASTTSGARGLRNEQFF
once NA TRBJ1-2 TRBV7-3 TGTGCCAGCAGCCCAGGGCCGGACAACTATGGCTACACCTTC CASSPGPDNYGYTF
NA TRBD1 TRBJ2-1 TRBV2 TGTGCCAGCCAACAGGGGGACGTCAATGAGCAGTTCTTC CASQQGDVNEQFF
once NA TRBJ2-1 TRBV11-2 TGTGCCAGCAGCTTTATAGGGCTAGCGCCCACCGGCTCCTACAATGAGCAGTTCTTC CASSFIGLAPTGSYNEQFF
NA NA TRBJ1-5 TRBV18 TGTGCCAGCTCACCTTCCTATAGCAATCAGCCCCAGCATTTT CASSPSYSNQPQHF
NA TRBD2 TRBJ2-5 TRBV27 TGTGCCAGCAGTTTAATGGTACTAGCGGGTCCCCGAGAGACCCAGTACTTC CASSLMVLAGPRETQYF
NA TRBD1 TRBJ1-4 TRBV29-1 TGCAGCGTTGGGGTAGACAGGGGAAGCGAAAAACTGTTTTTT CSVGVDRGSEKLFF
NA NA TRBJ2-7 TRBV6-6 TGTGCCAGCATCGGGTCTTACTACGAGCAGTACTTC CASIGSYYEQYF
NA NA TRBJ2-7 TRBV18 TGTGCCAGCTCACCGGCACCGGGCGAGCAGTACTTC CASSPAPGEQYF
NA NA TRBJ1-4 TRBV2 TGTGCCAGCAGTGAACGGGCGGGGGCCAATGAAAAACTGTTTTTT CASSERAGANEKLFF
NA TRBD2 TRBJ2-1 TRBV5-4 TGTGCCAGCAGCTTGAGGAGCGGGGGGAGCGATGAGCAGTTCTTC CASSLRSGGSDEQFF
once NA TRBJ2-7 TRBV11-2 TGTGCCAGCAGCTCCCATAATTTGGGCGTCTCGAAGCAGTACTTC CASSSHNLGVSKQYF
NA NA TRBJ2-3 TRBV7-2 TGTGCCAGCAGCCTTAGCACAGATACGCAGTATTTT CASSLSTDTQYF
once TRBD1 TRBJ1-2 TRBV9 TGTGCCAGCAGCCAAACACAGGGGAGGGGACAGGAGGGCTACACCTTC CASSQTQGRGQEGYTF
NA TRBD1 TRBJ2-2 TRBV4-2 TGTGCCAGCAGCATCGGCAGGGGGACCGGGGAGCTGTTTTTT CASSIGRGTGELFF
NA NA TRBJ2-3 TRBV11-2 TGTGCCAGCAGCTTGGAGGATACGCAGTATTTT CASSLEDTQYF
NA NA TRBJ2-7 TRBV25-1 TGTGCCAGCAGTGCCGCTGGAGGCAAATCCTACGAGCAGTACTTC CASSAAGGKSYEQYF
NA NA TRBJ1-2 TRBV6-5 TGTGCCAGCAGTTCGGGCTATGGCTACACCTTC CASSSGYGYTF
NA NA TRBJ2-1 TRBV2 TGTGCCAGCAGGGCCACAGCTGAGCAGTTCTTC CASRATAEQFF
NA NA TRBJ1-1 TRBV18 TGTGCCAGCTCACCAACGGGGATGACTGAAGCTTTCTTT CASSPTGMTEAFF
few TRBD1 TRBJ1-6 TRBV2 TGTGCCAGAGGACAGGGGAGGAATTCACCCCTCCACTTT CARGQGRNSPLHF
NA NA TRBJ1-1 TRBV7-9 TGTGCCAGCAGCGGGTCCTCTCAGGGGACTGAAGCTTTCTTT CASSGSSQGTEAFF